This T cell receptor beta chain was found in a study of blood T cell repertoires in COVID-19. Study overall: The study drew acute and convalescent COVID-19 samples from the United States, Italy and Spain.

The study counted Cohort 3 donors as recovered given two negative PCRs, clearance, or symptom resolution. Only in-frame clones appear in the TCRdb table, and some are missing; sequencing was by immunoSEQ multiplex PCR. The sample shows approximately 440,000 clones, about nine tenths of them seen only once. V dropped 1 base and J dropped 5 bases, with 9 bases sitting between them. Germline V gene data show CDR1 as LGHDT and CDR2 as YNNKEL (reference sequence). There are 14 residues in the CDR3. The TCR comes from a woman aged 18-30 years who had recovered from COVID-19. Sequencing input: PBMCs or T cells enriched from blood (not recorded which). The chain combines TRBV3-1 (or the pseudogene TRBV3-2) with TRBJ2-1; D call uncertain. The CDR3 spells CASSQGVQDNEQFF. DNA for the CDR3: TGTGCCAGCAGCCAAGGCGTCCAGGACAATGAGCAGTTCTTC.